This TCR beta chain emerged from a study of chemoradiotherapy in HPV16-positive cancers. In regard to this clone: Its target is not known.

Libraries were prepared by immunoSEQ multiplex PCR; TCRdb keeps only in-frame clonotypes and omits some of them. The sample holds roughly 29,000 clones, 91% seen once. Over chemoradiotherapy, repertoires were sampled more than once. Germline values: CDR1 SGHRS, CDR2 YFSETQ. CDR3 size: 14 residues. The V gene lost 4 bases and the J gene lost 3 bases, with 12 bases spanning the gap. Broader study findings: HPV-responsive T-cell expansion during chemoradiotherapy was linked to improved recurrence-free survival in HPV16-positive patients.

The sample was blood, taken from a patient who underwent chemoradiotherapy. J is TRBJ2-3 and V is TRBV5-1; possible D gene TRBD1, 5 bases. This receptor was taken from a human donor with HPV-associated anogenital cancer. CDR3 DNA: TGCGCCAGCAGCCCCTCCAGGGCGACAGATACGCAGTATTTT. It specifies CASSPSRATDTQYF.